What follows are 10 T cell receptor beta chains derived from one specimen sequenced in a study of cytomegalovirus exposure and HLA in healthy donors. 13 Jbeta primers and 60 Vbeta primers were used for the PCR. Produced via immunoSEQ multiplex PCR; TCRdb's table is partial and in-frame only. The sample consists of some 130,000 clones, 65% to 80% of them appearing once. Sequencing used PBMCs. These receptors were obtained from a man between 40 and 49 years old in good health and CMV-seronegative.

The J gene is TRBJ1-1, the V gene TRBV7-9; possible D gene TRBD1, 6 bases. Germline V lookup: CDR1 SEHNR, CDR2 FQNEAQ (reference sequence). Deletions cut 4 bases from V and 4 bases from J, with 13 bases between. CDR3 length: 14 residues. The CDR3 DNA reads as TGTGCCAGCAGCTCCACTTCAGGGGCCACTGAAGCTTTCTTT. This gives the protein CASSSTSGATEAFF.

This chain joins TRBV11-2 and TRBJ2-3, with D perhaps TRBD2 (6 bases). Germline V gene lookup returns CDR1 SGHAT and CDR2 FQNNGV. V was shortened by 4 bases and J by 6 bases, with 14 bases between the two germline ends. The CDR3 length is 14 residues. CDR3 sequence: CASSSIGGSDTQYF. CDR3 DNA sequence: TGTGCCAGCAGCTCCATCGGGGGTAGTGATACGCAGTATTTT.

This clone was recorded a few times. The chain couples TRBV11-2 to TRBJ2-7; maybe TRBD2 (6 bases). Looked up from germline, CDR1 is SGHAT and CDR2 is FQNNGV. This CDR3 region has 15 residues. Trimming took off 2 bases at V and 9 bases at J, with 20 bases between the two ends. The CDR3 region is CASSLSPMGLPGQYF. The CDR3 bases are TGTGCCAGCAGCTTATCTCCGATGGGACTTCCGGGGCAGTACTTC.

The table lists this clone with a few counts. The CDR3 sequence is CASSYSDRVENTQYF. The CDR3 DNA follows: TGTGCCAGCAGTTACTCTGACAGGGTAGAAAATACGCAGTATTTT. The chain recombines TRBV6-5 with TRBJ2-3; 7 nucleotides match TRBD1. V was clipped by 0 bases and J by 7 bases; unmatched bases: 7. This CDR3 comprises 15 residues. In germline, CDR1 is MNHEY, CDR2 SVGAGI.

The V gene is TRBV30, the J gene TRBJ1-6; D possibly corresponds to TRBD1 (5 bases). There are 15 residues in the CDR3. The V end was cut by 0 bases, the J end by 12 bases, with 18 bases between. CDR1 and CDR2 from the germline V gene are GTSNPN and SVGIG (reference sequence). CDR3 region: CAWSVRQGLWEPLHF. The CDR3 DNA reads as TGTGCCTGGAGTGTAAGGCAGGGCCTATGGGAACCCCTCCACTTT.

V is TRBV11-3 and J is TRBJ1-1; 7 bases map to TRBD1. The V gene end was trimmed by 6 bases and the J gene end by 4 bases; junction bases not matched to a gene: 11. The CDR3 extends over 15 amino acids. Germline CDR1 and CDR2: SGHNT and YENEEA. The CDR3, as DNA: TGTGCCAGCAGGAGACAAACAGGGGAGGTCACTGAAGCTTTCTTT. It codes for CASRRQTGEVTEAFF.

V gene TRBV20-1 combines with J gene TRBJ2-1; D is possibly TRBD2 (6 bases). Trimming cost V 1 base and J 10 bases, with 8 bases left between them. CDR3 length: 11 amino acids. The germline CDR1 and CDR2 sequences are DFQATT and SNEGSKA (reference sequence). This CDR3 is CSARARGEQFF. CDR3 nucleotides: TGCAGTGCTAGAGCCCGGGGGGAGCAGTTCTTC.

The rearrangement joins TRBV4-1 to TRBJ2-2; tentative D call: TRBD2 (5 bases). CDR3 length: 15 residues. Trimming took 0 bases from V and 4 from J, leaving 9 bases between them. Looked up from germline, CDR1 is MGHRA and CDR2 is YSYEKL. CDR3 protein: CASSQDGRGTGELFF. DNA of the CDR3: TGCGCCAGCAGCCAAGATGGCCGGGGCACCGGGGAGCTGTTTTTT.

The chain employs TRBV7-9 and TRBJ2-3, with TRBD2 as a possible D gene (7 bases). V was clipped by 6 bases and J by 10 bases, with 20 bases between them. The germline V gene encodes CDR1 SEHNR and CDR2 FQNEAQ (reference sequence). The CDR3 is made up of 14 amino acids. This CDR3 reads CASRPSGGPLAQYF. CDR3 DNA sequence: TGTGCCAGCAGGCCATCGGGGGGCCCCCTCGCGCAGTATTTT. Together with reference TRBV7-9 and TRBJ2-3, the CDR3 gives the full variable domain: DTGVSQNPRHKITKRGQNVTFRCDPISEHNRLYWYRQTLGQGPEFLTYFQNEAQLEKSRLLSDRFSAERPKGSFSTLEIQRTEQGDSAMYLCASRPSGGPLAQYFGPGTRLTVL.

This clone was counted between two and nine times. The genes are TRBV6-5 and TRBJ1-1; D uncertain. CDR1 is MNHEY, CDR2 SVGAGI, per germline. Between the trimmed V and J ends, which lost 2 bases and 4 bases, there was a span of 11 bases. The CDR3 covers 14 residues. CDR3 coding DNA: TGTGCCAGCAGTTACGCAGAGGTTCTCACTGAAGCTTTCTTT. This translates into CASSYAEVLTEAFF.